Listed below are T cell receptor beta chains from one sample, sequenced in a study of identical twins. TCRdb itself ran the 5' RACE reads through MiXCR, one entry per CDR3 protein. The data hold around 470,000 distinct CDR3 sequences, with 14% observed a single time. Separately, the same data were catalogued under a study of yellow fever vaccine responses in identical twins.

The sequenced material came from CD4+ T cells sorted from blood. The source of these receptors is a woman aged 18-29 years in good health. Both conserved end residues are part of each CDR3. D genes are given only for firm matches. Some rows mark clone size as missing; the rest say once, few, many or name a class of expanded clone.

d_gene | j_gene | v_gene | abundance | CDR3aa | CDR3nt
- | TRBJ2-3 | TRBV6-4 | few | CASSGDGVSTDTQYF | TGTGCCAGCAGTGGGGACGGAGTAAGCACAGATACGCAGTATTTT
TRBD1 | TRBJ2-3 | TRBV5-1 | few | CASAGRGGGDTQYF | TGCGCCAGCGCCGGTAGAGGGGGCGGAGATACGCAGTATTTT
- | TRBJ1-1 | TRBV28 | - | CASSLSAQGRAFF | TGTGCCAGCAGTTTGTCGGCGCAGGGACGAGCTTTCTTT
- | TRBJ2-6 | TRBV28 | - | CASSLQSPGANVLTF | TGTGCCAGCAGCTTGCAGAGCCCTGGGGCCAACGTCCTGACTTTC
TRBD2 | TRBJ2-7 | TRBV4-1 | - | CASSISGLAGGYEQYF | TGCGCCAGCAGCATTTCGGGACTAGCGGGGGGCTACGAGCAGTACTTC
- | TRBJ2-7 | TRBV18 | - | CASSPESEGQYF | TGTGCCAGCTCACCCGAAAGCGAAGGGCAGTACTTC
- | TRBJ2-3 | TRBV5-1 | - | CASSLLGTSHTDTQYF | TGCGCCAGCAGCTTGTTAGGCACCTCTCACACAGATACGCAGTATTTT
- | TRBJ2-1 | TRBV20-1 | - | CSARDRDRQSSYNEQFF | TGCAGTGCTAGAGATCGAGACAGGCAGAGCTCCTACAATGAGCAGTTCTTC
TRBD1 | TRBJ2-7 | TRBV2 | many | CASSERGQKSYEQYF | TGTGCCAGCAGTGAAAGGGGACAGAAGTCCTACGAGCAGTACTTC
TRBD2 | TRBJ2-7 | TRBV12-3/TRBV12-4 | few | CASSRLAHEQYF | TGTGCCAGCAGCAGACTAGCGCACGAGCAGTACTTC
TRBD2 | TRBJ2-7 | TRBV27 | - | CASSLLSGIEQYF | TGTGCCAGCAGTTTACTTAGCGGGATCGAGCAGTACTTC
- | TRBJ2-1 | TRBV16 | few | CASAKLEGNEQFF | TGTGCCAGCGCCAAACTAGAAGGTAATGAGCAGTTCTTC
- | TRBJ2-5 | TRBV11-2 | few | CASSLDSTGRETQYF | TGTGCCAGCAGCTTAGATTCGACAGGGAGGGAGACCCAGTACTTC
- | TRBJ2-4 | TRBV5-4 | few | CASSLVWDKMASAKNIQYF | TGTGCCAGCAGCTTGGTTTGGGACAAGATGGCGTCAGCCAAAAACATTCAGTACTTC
- | TRBJ2-1 | TRBV2 | - | CASVWGGSSSSYNEQFF | TGTGCCAGCGTTTGGGGCGGGTCGAGCAGCTCCTACAATGAGCAGTTCTTC
- | TRBJ2-3 | TRBV5-1 | - | CASSSDGDRRDTQYF | TGCGCCAGCAGCTCGGACGGGGATAGGAGGGATACGCAGTATTTT
TRBD2 | TRBJ2-3 | TRBV12-3/TRBV12-4 | - | CASSLRGLAGTDTQYF | TGTGCCAGCAGTTTAAGGGGACTAGCGGGCACAGATACGCAGTATTTT
- | TRBJ2-7 | TRBV12-3/TRBV12-4 | many | CASSLALGLGEQYF | TGTGCCAGCAGTTTAGCGCTGGGGTTGGGGGAGCAGTACTTC
- | TRBJ2-3 | TRBV7-3 | - | CASSSGLHTDTQYF | TGTGCCAGCAGCTCCGGACTACACACAGATACGCAGTATTTT
- | TRBJ1-5 | TRBV7-2 | - | CASSLAGRDQPQHF | TGTGCCAGCAGCTTAGCGGGAAGAGATCAGCCCCAGCATTTT
- | TRBJ2-5 | TRBV5-1 | - | CASSLAYTSKETQYF | TGCGCCAGCAGCTTGGCGTACACTAGTAAAGAGACCCAGTACTTC
- | TRBJ2-1 | TRBV12-3/TRBV12-4 | many | CASSYPRSTYNEQFF | TGTGCCAGCAGTTATCCCCGCAGCACCTACAATGAGCAGTTCTTC
- | TRBJ2-2 | TRBV6-1 | - | CASSKGLGRVTNTGELFF | TGTGCCAGCAGCAAGGGACTTGGTCGGGTAACGAACACCGGGGAGCTGTTTTTT
- | TRBJ2-7 | TRBV7-2 | few | CASSFARHEQYF | TGTGCCAGCAGCTTCGCCAGGCACGAGCAGTACTTC
TRBD2 | TRBJ2-2 | TRBV6-4 | many | CASSGLAGNTGELFF | TGTGCCAGCAGCGGACTAGCGGGGAACACCGGGGAGCTGTTTTTT
TRBD2 | TRBJ2-7 | TRBV12-3/TRBV12-4 | - | CASSSSGRGYEQYF | TGTGCCAGCAGTTCTAGCGGGAGGGGCTACGAGCAGTACTTC
TRBD1 | TRBJ2-5 | TRBV27 | - | CASSSIPGGGETQYF | TGTGCCAGCAGTTCCATTCCAGGGGGCGGAGAGACCCAGTACTTC
TRBD2 | TRBJ2-1 | TRBV4-1 | - | CASSPRTSGGAGYNEQFF | TGCGCCAGCAGCCCGAGGACTAGCGGGGGGGCCGGATACAATGAGCAGTTCTTC
TRBD2 | TRBJ2-1 | TRBV24-1 | many | CATRTSGNNEQFF | TGTGCCACCAGGACTAGCGGGAATAATGAGCAGTTCTTC
- | TRBJ2-5 | TRBV20-1 | - | CSAREGVRVLMRETQYF | TGCAGTGCTAGGGAAGGGGTTAGGGTCCTCATGAGGGAGACCCAGTACTTC
- | TRBJ1-5 | TRBV6-1 | - | CASREGATSNQPQHF | TGTGCCAGCAGGGAAGGGGCAACGTCCAATCAGCCCCAGCATTTT